The source of this T cell receptor beta chain is a study of beta chain features in type 1 diabetes. Turning to the study itself: No patient-donor differences in age, gender, total cells or subset yield.

Sort purity for all populations was recorded as exceeding 98%. Study findings and constraints: In comparison with healthy donors, patients had naive, central memory and Treg TCRB repertoires that appeared more similar.

CDR3 length: 12 amino acids. Germline CDR1 and CDR2: SQVTM and ANQGSEA. V was pared by 8 bases and J by 4 bases, with 14 bases between. This clone appeared a few times. Its antigen is not identified. cDNA synthesis used the whole RNA isolate, giving expressed TCRB sequences. Measured with immunoSEQ multiplex PCR; TCRdb has only the in-frame clones, and not every one. The sample includes roughly 330,000 clones, 8% to 13% seen only once; the top ten take around 0.015%. This TCR was recovered from a woman aged 25 to 39 in good health. This sequence joins TRBV29-1 and TRBJ1-1, with a possible D match to TRBD1 (5 bases). Sequenced: naive CD4+ T cells from blood. The CDR3 nucleotides read TGCAGCACCTCACGGGGGAGCACTGAAGCTTTCTTT. Translation gives CSTSRGSTEAFF.